The 27 T cell receptor beta chains below come from one sample, sequenced in a study of CD8 T cells in ankylosing spondylitis. MiXCR, applied by TCRdb to the 5' RACE reads, yields one record per CDR3 protein. The data show over 30,000 distinct CDR3 sequences, about 17% seen once. The source material was blood. The receptor source for this set is a male donor with ankylosing spondylitis or in good health (not recorded which).

There are a few counts of this clonotype. The V gene is TRBV11-2, the J gene TRBJ1-1; D unclear. The CDR3 has 12 amino acids. V lost 2 bases, J lost 3 bases, and 4 bases lay in between. The germline gives CDR1 SGHAT, CDR2 FQNNGV. CDR3 nucleotide sequence: TGTGCCAGCAGCTTACCTTACACTGAAGCTTTCTTT. Translation: CASSLPYTEAFF.

This clonotype was detected only a few times. This chain joins TRBV12-3 or TRBV12-4 and TRBJ2-4; D is uncertain. Trimming removed 6 bases at V and 0 bases at J, with 15 bases between. The CDR3 contains 16 residues. The CDR3: CASSPHGFLAKNIQYF. DNA of the CDR3: TGTGCCAGCAGCCCCCACGGATTTCTAGCCAAAAACATTCAGTACTTC.

V is TRBV20-1 and J is TRBJ2-3, with no clear D. The CDR3 spans 12 residues. Germline CDR1 is DFQATT and CDR2 is SNEGSKA (reference sequence). Between the trimmed V and J ends, which lost 3 bases and 4 bases, there was a span of 8 bases. CDR3 DNA sequence: TGCAGTGCTAGTTCGATTGCAGATACGCAGTATTTT. Amino acid sequence: CSASSIADTQYF.

The chain joins TRBV7-9 to TRBJ2-5; 13 nucleotides agree with TRBD2. The CDR3 is 16 residues long. V dropped 3 bases and J dropped 5; count of bases not matched to a gene: 6. Germline CDR1 reads SEHNR; CDR2 reads FQNEAQ (reference sequence). CDR3 DNA: TGTGCCAGCAGCTTCCCGGGACTAGCGGGGTCGGAGACCCAGTACTTC. Its protein product is CASSFPGLAGSETQYF.

The V gene is TRBV5-5, the J gene TRBJ2-1, with a possible D match to TRBD1 (6 bases). Trimming pared 5 bases from V and 3 bases from J, leaving 15 bases between. This CDR3 has 15 residues. From germline, CDR1 is SGHKS and CDR2 YYEKEE (reference sequence). The CDR3, as DNA: TGTGCCAGCAGTTTGAGGGACACACTCTACAATGAGCAGTTCTTC. It codes for CASSLRDTLYNEQFF.

Many counts were recorded for this clonotype. V is TRBV20-1 and J is TRBJ1-4; 7 bases match TRBD1. V lost 5 bases and J lost 4; bases outside the gene matches: 10. From germline, CDR1 is DFQATT and CDR2 SNEGSKA (reference sequence). The CDR3 consists of 15 residues. The CDR3 here is CSAGPTGQFNEKLFF. The CDR3 DNA reads as TGCAGTGCTGGGCCTACGGGACAGTTTAATGAAAAACTGTTTTTT.

This clonotype was seen a handful of times. J is TRBJ1-1 and V is TRBV6-1, with TRBD1 matching over 9 bases. The V gene's germline CDR1 is MNHNS and CDR2 SASEGT. The CDR3 contains 13 residues. With V trimmed by 5 bases and J by 5 bases, 3 bases remained unmatched. The DNA for the CDR3 is TGTGCCAGCAGTCCGGGACAGGGAACTGAAGCTTTCTTT. As protein: CASSPGQGTEAFF.

This chain joins TRBV5-6 and TRBJ2-7; no clear D gene. CDR3 size: 10 residues. Germline assignment: CDR1 SGHDT and CDR2 YYEEEE. Trimming stripped 2 bases from V and 3 bases from J, with 0 bases between. The CDR3 is CASSFYEQYV. As DNA, the CDR3 is TGTGCCAGCAGCTTCTACGAGCAGTACGTC.

The chain carries TRBV28 and TRBJ2-7; the D gene is possibly TRBD2 (5 bases). The germline CDR1 and CDR2 sequences are MDHEN and SYDVKM. The CDR3 length is 12 residues. The DNA for the CDR3 is TGTGTTTGTGCGGGCCAGGACTACGAGCAGTACGTC. It translates to CVCAGQDYEQYV.

Here the CDR3 DNA reads TGTGCCAGCAGTGAACCCGAAGCTTTCTTT. Its protein is CASSEPEAFF. This chain connects TRBV2 to TRBJ1-1; D gene ambiguous. CDR3 length: 10 residues. Looked up from germline, CDR1 is SNHLY and CDR2 is FYNNEI. V lost 2 bases, J lost 8 bases, and 3 bases lay in between.

This chain connects TRBV6-4 to TRBJ2-3; 12 bases agree with TRBD2. The ends lost 4 bases at V and 0 bases at J; junction bases unmatched: 2. The germline V gene encodes CDR1 MRHNA and CDR2 SNTAGT. The CDR3 extends over 16 amino acids. This chain's CDR3 is CASSGLAGASTDTQYF. The CDR3 coding sequence is TGTGCCAGCAGTGGACTAGCGGGGGCTAGCACAGATACGCAGTATTTT.

This clonotype was observed a few times. The rearrangement joins TRBV3-1 to TRBJ1-1, with D unresolved. The germline V gene encodes CDR1 LGHDT and CDR2 YNNKEL (reference sequence). This CDR3 has 16 amino acids. Between the trimmed V and J ends, which lost 6 bases and 2 bases, there was a span of 19 bases. The CDR3 protein is CASSPIAWGSNTEAFF. The CDR3 bases are TGTGCCAGCAGTCCGATCGCTTGGGGTTCCAACACTGAAGCTTTCTTT.

This clonotype was detected many times. The chain uses TRBV6-5 and TRBJ1-1, with D possibly matching TRBD1 (6 bases). The germline V gene encodes CDR1 MNHEY and CDR2 SVGAGI. The CDR3 length is 14 residues. V lost 0 bases and J lost 1, with 6 bases in between. The CDR3 DNA reads TGTGCCAGCAGTTACTCCAGGGGGAACACTGAAGCTTTCTTT. Protein product: CASSYSRGNTEAFF.

V usage is TRBV1 and J usage is TRBJ2-2; the table's D gene call, TRBD1, was not cross checked with the DNA. TRBV1 counts as a pseudogene. CDR3 length equals 14 residues. In DNA, the CDR3 is TGCACGATCAGCGGGGACCCTACCACCGGGGAGCTGTTTTTT. Residues: CTISGDPTTGELFF.

This clonotype was seen only a few times. This rearrangement joins TRBV30 to TRBJ1-1; unclear D gene. V was shortened by 2 bases and J by 1 base, with 5 bases between the two germline ends. The CDR3 extends over 12 amino acids. CDR1 GTSNPN and CDR2 SVGIG come from the germline V gene (reference sequence). The CDR3 coding sequence is TGTGCCTGGAGTTGGGAGAACACTGAAGCTTTCTTT. Amino acid sequence: CAWSWENTEAFF.

The chain links TRBV3-1 to TRBJ2-1, with 8 bases that match TRBD2. Germline trimming cut 7 bases from V and 0 bases from J; bases unmatched to any gene: 8. Germline V gives CDR1 LGHDT, CDR2 YNNKEL (reference sequence). There are 16 residues in the CDR3. Here the CDR3 reads CASTRTSSSSYNEQFF. The CDR3 DNA reads as TGTGCCAGCACCCGGACTAGCTCAAGCTCCTACAATGAGCAGTTCTTC.

The chain uses TRBV29-1 and TRBJ1-1; TRBD1 matches 9 bases. Trimming cost V 5 bases and J 10 bases; bases outside gene matches: 17. The CDR3 consists of 15 residues. The germline gives CDR1 SQVTM, CDR2 ANQGSEA. The CDR3 protein is CSVMTRGDRVRGAFF. The CDR3 DNA reads TGCAGCGTTATGACCCGTGGGGACAGGGTGAGGGGAGCTTTCTTT.

The table lists this clonotype with a few counts. One end of the junction does not line up with germline, which may come from a read error. The chain employs TRBV7-7 and TRBJ2-2; D call uncertain. Germline CDR1 is SSHAT and CDR2 is FNYEAQ (reference sequence). CDR3 length: 13 amino acids. The CDR3 is CASSLDGTGELFF. The CDR3, as DNA: TGTGCTAGCAGCTTAGACGGGACCGGGGAGCTGTTTTTT.

This clonotype came up many times. V and J are TRBV12-3 or TRBV12-4 and TRBJ1-1; D may be TRBD1 (6 bases). V shed 6 bases and J shed 1 base, with 9 bases lying between them. The length of the CDR3 is 13 residues. The CDR3 nucleotides are TGTGCCAGCAGGACGGACAGGAACACTGAAGCTTTCTTT. This translates into CASRTDRNTEAFF.

The chain combines TRBV12-3 or TRBV12-4 with TRBJ2-1; 12 bases are a match to TRBD2. Germline trimming cut 6 bases from V and 7 bases from J; bases unmatched to any gene: 4. The CDR3 spans 14 residues. Here the CDR3 reads CASSLAGGKNEQFF. The CDR3 DNA is TGTGCCAGCAGCCTAGCGGGGGGGAAGAATGAGCAGTTCTTC.

The V call is TRBV21-1, the J call TRBJ1-4; the listed D gene, TRBD1, was not tested against the DNA. TRBV21-1 is marked as a pseudogene. CDR3 length: 14 amino acids. The CDR3 here is CASSETGTDEKLFF. CDR3 nucleotide sequence: TGTGCCAGCAGCGAGACCGGGACGGATGAAAAACTGTTTTTT.

The chain is built from TRBV29-1 and TRBJ2-2; the match to TRBD1 covers 8 bases. V lost 4 bases to trimming and J lost 6 bases; unmatched junction nucleotides: 4. Looked up from germline, CDR1 is SQVTM and CDR2 is ANQGSEA. The CDR3 spans 13 residues. The chain's CDR3 is CSVGRGRSGELFF. CDR3 sequence (DNA): TGCAGCGTTGGCAGGGGGCGCTCCGGGGAGCTGTTTTTT.

This clonotype was recorded a few times. The rearrangement links TRBV6-2 or TRBV6-3 to TRBJ2-1, with D possibly matching TRBD2 (6 bases). The germline V and J ends were trimmed by 5 bases and 11 bases, with 13 bases remaining between them. Per germline, CDR1 MNHEY and CDR2 SVGEGT. CDR3 length equals 12 residues. The CDR3 loop reads CASSPLGGKQFF. The DNA of the CDR3 is TGTGCCAGCAGTCCTCTCGGGGGTAAGCAGTTCTTC.

The table lists this clonotype with a few counts. This chain joins TRBV7-9 and TRBJ1-4, with 7 bases that match TRBD1. Germline trimming cut 4 bases from V and 5 bases from J; bases unmatched to any gene: 7. CDR3 size: 15 residues. The germline V gene has CDR1 SEHNR and CDR2 FQNEAQ (reference sequence). This CDR3 reads CASSSRGQANEKLFF. DNA for the CDR3: TGTGCCAGCAGCTCAAGAGGACAGGCAAATGAAAAACTGTTTTTT.

This clonotype was recorded a few times. CDR3 nucleotides: TGTGCCAGCAGTCGAACTACTGAAGCTTTCTTT. It encodes CASSRTTEAFF. The genes are TRBV6-2 or TRBV6-3 and TRBJ1-1, with D hard to call. Trimming took off 5 bases at V and 5 bases at J, with 6 bases between the two ends. The germline V gene encodes CDR1 MNHEY and CDR2 SVGEGT. This CDR3 region has 11 residues.

The CDR3 spells CAISDYTGTSVNEQFF. The DNA of the CDR3 is TGTGCCATCAGTGATTATACCGGGACTAGTGTCAATGAGCAGTTCTTC. The J gene is TRBJ2-1, the V gene TRBV10-3, with TRBD2 matching over 8 bases. This CDR3 spans 16 amino acids. With 3 bases clipped from V and 6 bases from J, the junction kept 10 bases outside the gene matches. Per germline, CDR1 ENHRY and CDR2 SYGVKD.

The rearrangement links TRBV6-1 to TRBJ2-1, with no clear D. Trimming cost V 1 base and J 4 bases, with 5 bases left between them. This CDR3 has 13 amino acids. CDR1 is MNHNS, CDR2 SASEGT, per germline. The DNA for the CDR3 is TGTGCCAGCAGTGAAGTACATTACAATGAGCAGTTCTTC. This encodes CASSEVHYNEQFF.